Listed here are 32 T cell receptor beta chains from one sample, sequenced in a study of T cells in Graves' hyperthyroidism and ophthalmopathy. TCR beta CDR3 regions were amplified from RNA transcripts. The HTBI primer set drove a first-round RT-PCR of the TCR CDR3. One entry per CDR3 protein results from TCRdb running MiXCR on the multiplex PCR reads. The sample yields approximately 370,000 distinct CDR3 sequences, 15% to 20% seen once. The sequencing sample was made of blood. These receptors all come from a woman in her 30s with Graves' hyperthyroidism that later progressed to Graves' ophthalmopathy.

This rearrangement joins TRBV3-1 to TRBJ2-2, with D unclear. The V end lost 7 bases, the J end lost 5 bases, and 11 bases lay between the germline ends. The V gene's germline CDR1 is LGHDT and CDR2 YNNKEL (reference sequence). This CDR3 region has 13 residues. The CDR3 sequence is CASTLGRTGELFF. CDR3 coding DNA: TGTGCCAGCACCCTGGGCCGGACCGGGGAGCTGTTTTTT.

The chain uses TRBV2 and TRBJ2-6, with TRBD1 matching 7 bases. V dropped 7 bases and J dropped 3; count of bases not matched to a gene: 12. The CDR3 loop spans 17 amino acids. Per germline, CDR1 SNHLY and CDR2 FYNNEI. This chain's CDR3 is CASTRDRVGGGANVLTF. As DNA, the CDR3 is TGTGCCAGCACTCGAGACAGGGTGGGTGGTGGGGCCAACGTCCTGACTTTC.

This clonotype has a count of ten or more. The chain combines TRBV6-2 or TRBV6-3 with TRBJ1-1, with D possibly TRBD1 on 6 matching bases. The ends were cut back, 6 bases at V and 5 bases at J, with 22 bases in the middle. Germline V gene data show CDR1 as MNHEY and CDR2 as SVGEGT. The CDR3 contains 16 residues. The CDR3 coding sequence is TGTGCCAGCAGCTACACTCGGGGGGCGGGCGGGACTGAAGCTTTCTTT. This encodes CASSYTRGAGGTEAFF.

This clonotype was picked up a small number of times. V is TRBV27 and J is TRBJ1-2, with no clear D. Germline CDR1 and CDR2: MNHEY and SMNVEV (reference sequence). The CDR3 covers 14 residues. V dropped 2 bases and J dropped 1 base, with 8 bases sitting between them. CDR3 sequence reads: CASSLSSGNYGYTF. CDR3 DNA sequence: TGTGCCAGCAGTTTAAGTTCGGGTAACTATGGCTACACCTTC.

This clonotype was recorded at least ten times. The chain uses TRBV11-2 and TRBJ2-1; the match to TRBD2 covers 7 bases. The CDR3 is 15 residues long. The ends lost 5 bases at V and 4 bases at J; junction bases unmatched: 8. Germline assignment: CDR1 SGHAT and CDR2 FQNNGV. In nucleotides, the CDR3 is TGTGCCAGCAGCAAGTGGGCTAGCGGATACAATGAGCAGTTCTTC. It translates to CASSKWASGYNEQFF.

This clonotype was observed at least ten times. This chain uses TRBV3-1 with TRBJ2-2; D is possibly TRBD2 (5 bases). V dropped 6 bases and J dropped 4 bases, with 9 bases sitting between them. The CDR3 spans 13 residues. Germline loops: CDR1 LGHDT, CDR2 YNNKEL (reference sequence). The CDR3 DNA is TGTGCCAGCAGTAGCGAAAGCACCGGGGAGCTGTTTTTT. This encodes CASSSESTGELFF.

This clonotype came up a few times. Possible read error: a much larger clone is one base away. The CDR3 loop is CTSSYKNTEAFF. CDR3 in DNA: TGTACCAGTAGTTATAAGAACACTGAAGCTTTCTTT. The chain links TRBV19 to TRBJ1-1; D not certain. CDR1 is LNHDA and CDR2 is SQIVND in the germline V gene (reference sequence). This CDR3 is built from 12 residues. Full variable domain (rest looked up from reference TRBV19 and TRBJ1-1): DGGITQSPKYLFRKEGQNVTLSCEQNLNHDAMYWYRQDPGQGLRLIYYSQIVNDFQKGDIAEGYSVSREKKESFPLTVTSAQKNPTAFYLCTSSYKNTEAFFGQGTRLTVV.

This clonotype occurred many times. This chain uses TRBV20-1 with TRBJ1-2; perhaps TRBD1 as D (5 bases). Trimming stripped 0 bases from V and 5 bases from J, with 16 bases between. The CDR3 has 15 residues. Germline V CDR1 and CDR2: DFQATT, SNEGSKA (reference sequence). This CDR3 is CSARDRGAVAYGYTF. The CDR3 DNA reads as TGCAGTGCTAGAGATCGTGGGGCAGTTGCTTATGGCTACACCTTC.

The rearrangement links TRBV28 to TRBJ2-3; 10 bases agree with TRBD2. Germline trimming cut 5 bases from V and 3 bases from J; bases unmatched to any gene: 8. The CDR3 is 16 amino acids. Germline lookup yields CDR1 MDHEN and CDR2 SYDVKM. The CDR3 reads CASSQSGGAWTDTQYF. In nucleotides, the CDR3 is TGTGCCAGCAGTCAGAGCGGGGGGGCCTGGACAGATACGCAGTATTTT. The variable domain in full, completed from reference TRBV28 and TRBJ2-3, reads DVKVTQSSRYLVKRTGEKVFLECVQDMDHENMFWYRQDPGLGLRLIYFSYDVKMKEKGDIPEGYSVSREKKERFSLILESASTNQTSMYLCASSQSGGAWTDTQYFGPGTRLTVL.

This clonotype came up many times. The CDR3 here is CASSPVGQGQGYEQYF. CDR3 sequence (DNA): TGTGCCAGCAGTCCCGTAGGGCAGGGACAGGGCTACGAGCAGTACTTC. This sequence joins TRBV27 and TRBJ2-7; TRBD1 matches at 9 bases. The V gene's germline CDR1 is MNHEY and CDR2 SMNVEV (reference sequence). This CDR3 has 16 residues. V lost 5 bases and J lost 3; bases outside the gene matches: 11.

The rearrangement joins TRBV25-1 to TRBJ2-7; D ambiguous. Germline V gene lookup returns CDR1 MGHDK and CDR2 SYGVNS. This CDR3 has 13 residues. V dropped 3 bases and J dropped 3 bases, with 9 bases sitting between them. The CDR3 here is CASSDRTNYEQYF. In DNA form, the CDR3 reads TGTGCCAGCAGTGACAGGACCAACTACGAGCAGTACTTC.

This clonotype came up many times. The CDR3 region has the DNA TGTGCCAGCAGCGCACGGGCCAGCTATGGCTACACCTTC. It is translated as CASSARASYGYTF. The V and J genes are TRBV7-9 and TRBJ1-2; D is ambiguous. V gave up 5 bases and J gave up 4 bases, with 11 bases separating them. Germline V gene lookup returns CDR1 SEHNR and CDR2 FQNEAQ (reference sequence). This CDR3 has 13 residues.

This clonotype was seen at least ten times. The CDR3 region has the DNA TGTGCCGGGATACAGGGAAGAGAGACCCAGTACTTC. This codes for CAGIQGRETQYF. V usage is TRBV30 and J usage is TRBJ2-5; possibly TRBD1 for D (6 bases). The CDR3 is 12 residues long. CDR1 is GTSNPN, CDR2 SVGIG, per germline (reference sequence). V was shortened by 8 bases and J by 4 bases, with 14 bases between the two germline ends.

Many counts were recorded for this clonotype. V usage is TRBV11-2 and J usage is TRBJ1-6; D call uncertain. V was clipped by 1 base and J by 8 bases, with 21 bases between them. Germline lookup yields CDR1 SGHAT and CDR2 FQNNGV. This CDR3 comprises 18 residues. The CDR3 here is CASSLVPVIGGPYSPLHF. The CDR3 region has the DNA TGTGCCAGCAGCTTAGTACCCGTCATTGGAGGTCCGTATTCACCCCTCCACTTT.

This clonotype was picked up many times. The J gene is TRBJ2-7, the V gene TRBV11-2; D call uncertain. The germline V gene has CDR1 SGHAT and CDR2 FQNNGV. V lost 3 bases to trimming and J lost 2 bases, with 8 bases between them. The CDR3 has 13 residues. CDR3 loop: CASSFSGAYEQYF. The CDR3 DNA reads TGTGCCAGCAGCTTTTCTGGGGCCTACGAGCAGTACTTC.

This clonotype was counted many times. The chain joins TRBV9 to TRBJ2-1; the D gene could be TRBD1 or TRBD2 (6 bases each). CDR1 is SGDLS and CDR2 is YYNGEE in the germline V gene. The CDR3 spans 15 residues. V lost 0 bases and J lost 4, with 11 bases in between. The CDR3 loop is CASSVVGGSYNEQFF. Written as DNA, the CDR3 is TGTGCCAGCAGCGTAGTGGGGGGCTCTTACAATGAGCAGTTCTTC.

This clonotype was found once. V is TRBV12-3 or TRBV12-4 and J is TRBJ1-1, with 9 bases lining up with TRBD1. Unmatched junction bases numbered 12, after V lost 6 bases and J lost 7 bases. The CDR3 contains 15 residues. The CDR3: CASSCPGTGFDEAFF. Written as DNA, the CDR3 is TGTGCCAGCAGCTGTCCCGGGACAGGGTTCGATGAAGCTTTCTTT.

For this clonotype: A much larger clone lies a single base off, so this may be a read error. The chain couples TRBV5-1 to TRBJ1-1, with D possibly TRBD1 on 6 matching bases. This CDR3 region has 15 residues. The V end lost 1 base, the J end lost 0 bases, and 10 bases lay between the germline ends. In germline, CDR1 is SGHRS, CDR2 YFSETQ. CDR3 bases: TGCGCCAGCAGCTTGTCGCAGGGGCTGAACACTGAAGCTTTCTTT. This translates into CASSLSQGLNTEAFF. The variable domain in full, completed from reference TRBV5-1 and TRBJ1-1, reads KAGVTQTPRYLIKTRGQQVTLSCSPISGHRSVSWYQQTPGQGLQFLFEYFSETQRNKGNFPGRFSGRQFSNSRSEMNVSTLELGDSALYLCASSLSQGLNTEAFFGQGTRLTVV.

This clonotype has ten or more counts. As DNA, the CDR3 is TGTGCCAGCAGTCCTGGGCTCACCCTCACAGATACGCAGTATTTT. The encoded protein is CASSPGLTLTDTQYF. The genes are TRBV12-3 or TRBV12-4 and TRBJ2-3; D call uncertain. V gave up 5 bases and J gave up 2 bases, with 14 bases separating them. The CDR3 is 15 amino acids.

This clonotype has just a few counts. One base away lies a much larger clone, so this may be a sequencing read error. The chain's CDR3 is CASSPGAVRGDGQFF. The CDR3 nucleotides are TGTGCCAGCAGCCCTGGGGCAGTGAGAGGGGATGGGCAGTTCTTC. V gene TRBV7-2 combines with J gene TRBJ2-1; D may correspond to TRBD1 or TRBD2 (5 bases each). There are 15 residues in the CDR3. CDR1 and CDR2 from the germline V gene are SGHTA and FQGNSA. The V and J ends lost 5 bases and 12 bases respectively, with 23 bases between them.

This clonotype has at least ten counts. This chain connects TRBV2 to TRBJ2-7, with a possible D match to TRBD2 (5 bases). The CDR3 sequence is 13 residues long. V was shortened by 6 bases and J by 4 bases, with 13 bases between the two germline ends. The germline gives CDR1 SNHLY, CDR2 FYNNEI. The DNA for the CDR3 is TGTGCCAGCAGGACCGGGATTGCTTACGAGCAGTACTTC. Residues: CASRTGIAYEQYF.

The sample holds many counts of this clonotype. The chain employs TRBV9 and TRBJ1-5, with D possibly being TRBD1 (6 bases). There are 16 residues in the CDR3. CDR1 SGDLS and CDR2 YYNGEE come from the germline V gene. Trimming removed 5 bases at V and 0 bases at J, with 15 bases between. For the CDR3, the DNA is TGTGCCAGCAGGATCAGGGGCGAGGGTAGCAATCAGCCCCAGCATTTT. It is translated as CASRIRGEGSNQPQHF.

Here the CDR3 reads CASSSPGHLTYEQYF. CDR3 sequence (DNA): TGTGCCAGCAGCTCACCGGGACACCTGACCTACGAGCAGTACTTC. V and J are TRBV12-3 or TRBV12-4 and TRBJ2-7; D might be TRBD1 (6 bases). Trimming cost V 6 bases and J 2 bases, with 17 bases left between them. This CDR3 has 15 amino acids.

This clonotype was seen at least ten times. The CDR3, as DNA: TGTGCCAGCTGGACAGGGTATAGCAATCAGCCCCAGCATTTT. It specifies CASWTGYSNQPQHF. This chain connects TRBV2 to TRBJ1-5, with 8 bases that match TRBD1. V lost 8 bases to trimming and J lost 0 bases; unmatched junction nucleotides: 3. The CDR3 spans 14 residues. The germline gives CDR1 SNHLY, CDR2 FYNNEI.

The rearrangement links TRBV7-2 to TRBJ2-1; TRBD2 matches 7 bases. V dropped 7 bases and J dropped 6; count of bases not matched to a gene: 12. This CDR3 has 15 residues. Germline-derived CDR1 and CDR2 are SGHTA and FQGNSA. DNA for the CDR3: TGTGCCAGCACCCTCTCCAGCGGGGCTCTCAATGAGCAGTTCTTC. Amino acids: CASTLSSGALNEQFF.

In this sample, this clonotype turned up a few times. The chain carries TRBV4-1 and TRBJ1-6; D may be TRBD1 (5 bases). The germline V gene encodes CDR1 MGHRA and CDR2 YSYEKL. This CDR3 spans 15 amino acids. V lost 5 bases and J lost 13, with 21 bases in between. DNA of the CDR3: TGCGCCAGCAGCTCCCTTGGGCAGGGCCATCGTCCCCTCCACTTT. Protein: CASSSLGQGHRPLHF.

This clonotype has a count of ten or more. The V and J genes are TRBV28 and TRBJ2-2; tentatively, D is TRBD1 or TRBD2 (6 bases each). Between the trimmed V and J ends, which lost 6 bases and 0 bases, there was a span of 14 bases. The CDR3 contains 16 residues. Germline loops: CDR1 MDHEN, CDR2 SYDVKM. CDR3 coding DNA: TGTGCCAGCAGCCCCAAGGAGGGGGCGAACACCGGGGAGCTGTTTTTT. Its protein product is CASSPKEGANTGELFF.

This clonotype was counted ten times or more. The gene calls are TRBV12-3 or TRBV12-4 and TRBJ1-5; the match to TRBD1 covers 7 bases. The CDR3 is made up of 16 amino acids. Trimming removed 2 bases from V and 5 bases from J; junction bases left unmatched: 9. The CDR3 DNA reads TGTGCCAGCAGTTTAAAGTCGGGACAGTTTGATCAGCCCCAGCATTTT. It translates to CASSLKSGQFDQPQHF.

This clonotype was seen only a few times. A single base separates this from a much larger clone, so it may be a read error. The DNA of the CDR3 is TGTGCCAGCTCACTCTCAGGGGCATGGAACACTGAAACTTTCTTT. Its translation: CASSLSGAWNTETFF. The V call is TRBV18, the J call TRBJ1-1; tentative D call: TRBD1 (6 bases). Germline CDR1 KGHSH, CDR2 LQKENI. The CDR3 extends over 15 amino acids.

There are many counts of this clonotype. This rearrangement joins TRBV30 to TRBJ1-5; D is possibly TRBD1 (5 bases). Germline CDR1 reads GTSNPN; CDR2 reads SVGIG (reference sequence). The CDR3 length is 14 residues. V shed 1 base and J shed 6 bases, with 13 bases lying between them. CDR3 in DNA: TGTGCCTGGAGTGGACCAGGGTTTAGTCAGCCCCAGCATTTT. This translates into CAWSGPGFSQPQHF.

This clonotype was observed many times. V usage is TRBV7-9 and J usage is TRBJ1-4, with D perhaps TRBD1 (6 bases). Per the germline V gene, CDR1 is SEHNR and CDR2 is FQNEAQ (reference sequence). This CDR3 has 19 amino acids. Trimming cost V 0 bases and J 0 bases, with 17 bases left between them. The CDR3 DNA follows: TGTGCCAGCAGCTTAGCGGGGGACACCGCCATTGCAACTAATGAAAAACTGTTTTTT. Its protein product is CASSLAGDTAIATNEKLFF.

This clonotype was seen ten or more times. The rearrangement uses TRBV12-3 or TRBV12-4 and TRBJ2-1, with 12 bases matching TRBD2. The CDR3 consists of 22 residues. V gave up 4 bases and J gave up 2 bases; unmatched junction bases: 21. This chain's CDR3 is CASSSLQDLPGTSGLAYNEQFF. The CDR3 nucleotides are TGTGCCAGCAGTTCCTTACAGGACTTGCCCGGGACTAGCGGGTTAGCCTACAATGAGCAGTTCTTC.